One and the same sample provided the 21 T cell receptor beta chains below, sequenced in a study of OX40 agonist ivuxolimab in advanced cancers. Sequenced by immunoSEQ multiplex PCR; TCRdb stores in-frame clones only, minus some. The sample lists 98,000 or so clones, 80% to 90% occurring once. The sample consisted of CD4+ or CD8+ T cells sorted from blood, taken in a trial of the OX40 agonist ivuxolimab. The receptors were sampled from an adult with an advanced solid tumor such as melanoma, head and neck, liver or kidney cancer.

V usage is TRBV30 and J usage is TRBJ2-1; no clear D gene. The germline V gene has CDR1 GTSNPN and CDR2 SVGIG (reference sequence). CDR3 length equals 11 residues. The germline V and J ends were trimmed by 1 base and 7 bases, with 5 bases remaining between them. The DNA of the CDR3 is TGTGCCTGGAGTGCGAGGAATGAGCAGTTCTTC. It yields the protein CAWSARNEQFF.

The chain has TRBV7-2 and TRBJ2-5, with 10 bases lining up with TRBD2. Germline lookup yields CDR1 SGHTA and CDR2 FQGNSA. CDR3 length: 15 residues. V dropped 2 bases and J dropped 6; count of bases not matched to a gene: 6. CDR3 loop: CASSLSLAGEKTQYF. The CDR3 DNA is TGTGCCAGCAGCTTAAGTCTAGCGGGAGAAAAGACCCAGTACTTC.

This rearrangement joins TRBV18 to TRBJ2-1; D uncertain. This CDR3 has 12 amino acids. Trimming took off 2 bases at V and 4 bases at J, with 3 bases between the two ends. The germline CDR1 and CDR2 sequences are KGHSH and LQKENI. CDR3 nucleotide sequence: TGTGCCAGCTCACCAGGGTACAATGAGCAGTTCTTC. It is translated as CASSPGYNEQFF.

V usage is TRBV10-3 and J usage is TRBJ2-2; 10 bases match TRBD1. Germline CDR1 ENHRY, CDR2 SYGVKD. This CDR3 is 18 amino acids long. Trimming cost V 5 bases and J 4 bases; bases outside gene matches: 13. The DNA of the CDR3 is TGTGCCATCAGTCGAGGTACGACAGGGGGCGCGGGCACCGGGGAGCTGTTTTTT. It codes for CAISRGTTGGAGTGELFF.

This chain links TRBV5-8 with TRBJ2-6; D remains ambiguous. CDR3 size: 16 residues. The V gene's germline CDR1 is SGHTS and CDR2 YDEGEE. The germline V and J ends were trimmed by 4 bases and 0 bases, with 11 bases remaining between them. The chain's CDR3 is CASSRLWSSGANVLTF. In DNA form, the CDR3 reads TGTGCCAGCAGCCGCCTCTGGAGCTCTGGGGCCAACGTCCTGACTTTC.

The CDR3 loop reads CASSTGQVATNEKLFF. In DNA form, the CDR3 reads TGTGCCAGCAGCACCGGACAGGTTGCAACTAATGAAAAACTGTTTTTT. The rearrangement links TRBV27 to TRBJ1-4; 7 nucleotides match TRBD1. The CDR3 extends over 16 amino acids. CDR1 MNHEY and CDR2 SMNVEV come from the germline V gene (reference sequence). The J segment lost 0 bases and the V segment lost 6 bases, leaving 7 bases of the junction unmatched.

The rearrangement joins TRBV6-5 to TRBJ1-5; the D gene is possibly TRBD1 (6 bases). V lost 10 bases and J lost 7, with 17 bases in between. The CDR3 sequence is 13 residues long. Germline CDR1 MNHEY, CDR2 SVGAGI. The CDR3 nucleotides read TGTGCCACCGCAACAGGGTTGAGGCAGCCCCAGCATTTT. Translation gives CATATGLRQPQHF.

Here the CDR3 reads CASSLGAVSGNTIYF. CDR3 in DNA: TGTGCCAGCAGCTTAGGGGCAGTCTCTGGAAACACCATATATTTT. V is TRBV11-2 and J is TRBJ1-3; D remains unclear. CDR3 length equals 15 residues. Germline assignment: CDR1 SGHAT and CDR2 FQNNGV. V lost 1 base and J 0 bases, leaving 7 bases between the germline ends.

The rearrangement links TRBV7-9 to TRBJ1-5; no reliable D call. CDR3 length equals 16 residues. The germline CDR1 and CDR2 sequences are SEHNR and FQNEAQ (reference sequence). The V end was cut by 1 base, the J end by 0 bases, with 10 bases between. CDR3 sequence: CASSLVQPGSNQPQHF. The CDR3 coding sequence is TGTGCCAGCAGCTTAGTACAGCCGGGTAGCAATCAGCCCCAGCATTTT.

V gene TRBV10-3 combines with J gene TRBJ2-7, with 10 positions matching TRBD2. CDR1 and CDR2 from the germline V gene are ENHRY and SYGVKD. CDR3 length equals 16 residues. The chain's CDR3 is CASSPGLASSSYEQYV. The CDR3 bases are TGTGCCAGCAGTCCGGGACTAGCGTCTAGCTCCTACGAGCAGTACGTC.

V is TRBV7-2 and J is TRBJ2-7, with D unclear. The CDR3 sequence is 14 residues long. V was trimmed by 0 bases and J by 0 bases, leaving 6 bases between them. From germline, CDR1 is SGHTA and CDR2 FQGNSA. CDR3 loop: CASSLASSSYEQYV. In DNA, the CDR3 is TGTGCCAGCAGCTTAGCCTCAAGCTCCTACGAGCAGTACGTC.

The rearrangement uses TRBV4-3 and TRBJ1-5, with D possibly TRBD1 on 6 matching bases. The germline gives CDR1 LGHNA, CDR2 YSLEER. This CDR3 comprises 15 residues. Trimming shortened V by 4 bases and J by 4 bases, and 14 bases separated the two germline ends. DNA of the CDR3: TGCGCCAGCAGCCGTCAGACAGGAGTTAATCAGCCCCAGCATTTT. It is translated as CASSRQTGVNQPQHF.

The chain carries TRBV7-9 and TRBJ2-1; the D is unclear. Trimming removed 2 bases at V and 8 bases at J, with 13 bases between. The germline V gene has CDR1 SEHNR and CDR2 FQNEAQ (reference sequence). CDR3 size: 14 residues. Here the CDR3 DNA reads TGTGCCAGCAGCTTACATCCCCCACGGGATGAGCAGTTCTTC. Its translation: CASSLHPPRDEQFF.

V gene TRBV10-3 combines with J gene TRBJ1-4, with TRBD1 as a possible D gene (5 bases). V dropped 1 base and J dropped 3 bases, with 12 bases sitting between them. The CDR3 has 16 amino acids. Germline V CDR1 and CDR2: ENHRY, SYGVKD. CDR3 in DNA: TGTGCCATCAGTGAGTGGAAAGGACAATCTAATGAAAAACTGTTTTTT. Translating it yields CAISEWKGQSNEKLFF.

V usage is TRBV5-4 and J usage is TRBJ2-1; D is unclear. Trimming shortened V by 0 bases and J by 15 bases, and 19 bases separated the two germline ends. Per germline, CDR1 SGHNT and CDR2 YYREEE (reference sequence). The CDR3 length is 14 residues. Written as DNA, the CDR3 is TGTGCCAGCAGCTTGGACGGTATGGGCCCATCGCGGTTCTTC. Encoded protein: CASSLDGMGPSRFF.

V gene TRBV28 combines with J gene TRBJ1-1, with 9 bases fitting TRBD1. This CDR3 spans 15 amino acids. The germline CDR1 and CDR2 sequences are MDHEN and SYDVKM. Trimming cost V 2 bases and J 7 bases; bases outside gene matches: 8. The CDR3 loop reads CASSLPGQGTNEAFF. CDR3 bases: TGTGCCAGCAGTTTACCGGGACAGGGCACAAATGAAGCTTTCTTT.

CDR3 protein: CATTSGGRPGNEQFF. In nucleotides, the CDR3 is TGTGCCACCACGTCAGGCGGGAGACCAGGGAATGAGCAGTTCTTC. The rearrangement joins TRBV6-5 to TRBJ2-1; 7 positions agree with TRBD2. Germline V gene lookup returns CDR1 MNHEY and CDR2 SVGAGI. With V trimmed by 10 bases and J by 7 bases, 16 bases remained unmatched. There are 15 residues in the CDR3.

This chain uses TRBV13 with TRBJ1-2; no clear D. Germline assignment: CDR1 PRHDT and CDR2 FYEKMQ (reference sequence). Between the trimmed V and J ends, which lost 2 bases and 4 bases, there was a span of 5 bases. This CDR3 has 12 residues. The CDR3 here is CASSLKGYGYTF. In DNA form, the CDR3 reads TGTGCCAGCAGCTTAAAAGGCTATGGCTACACCTTC.

The rearrangement uses TRBV15 and TRBJ2-1, with D possibly called TRBD1 or TRBD2 (7 bases each). Germline V lookup: CDR1 LNHNV, CDR2 YYDKDF (reference sequence). This CDR3 is built from 15 residues. The V end lost 5 bases, the J end lost 6 bases, and 17 bases lay between the germline ends. The CDR3 DNA reads as TGTGCCACCAGCCAGGGGGGGCTGGCCACCAATGAGCAGTTCTTC. Translated, it gives CATSQGGLATNEQFF.

This chain links TRBV6-6 with TRBJ1-4, with D maybe TRBD1 (6 bases). V was cut by 5 bases and J by 7 bases, with 14 bases left in between. The CDR3 spans 14 residues. Germline-derived CDR1 and CDR2 are MNHNY and SVGAGI (reference sequence). In DNA form, the CDR3 reads TGTGCCAGCAGTAAGGGACATCTAACTGAAAAACTGTTTTTT. Translating it yields CASSKGHLTEKLFF.

V and J are TRBV28 and TRBJ2-1; D is uncertain. CDR3 length equals 13 residues. Trimming pared 6 bases from V and 0 bases from J, leaving 6 bases between. The germline V gene encodes CDR1 MDHEN and CDR2 SYDVKM. The CDR3 DNA is TGTGCCAGCAGCGGATCCTCCTACAATGAGCAGTTCTTC. It yields the protein CASSGSSYNEQFF.